This T cell receptor beta chain appears in the sequencing data of a study of technical replicates of blood from a few donors. Sequencing used immunoSEQ multiplex PCR; TCRdb keeps in-frame clones, though not all of them. Of under 90,000 clones in the sample, 90% to 98% are singletons; the top ten hold around 0.2%. Trimming shortened V by 4 bases and J by 10 bases, and 18 bases separated the two germline ends. CDR3 length: 15 residues. Germline assignment: CDR1 SGHNT and CDR2 YYREEE (reference sequence). The origin of this receptor is a human donor in good health. The material sequenced was T cells isolated from PBMCs. The V call is TRBV5-4, the J call TRBJ1-6, with D tentatively TRBD1 (6 bases). The CDR3 sequence: CASSPGGGRESPLHF. CDR3 nucleotide sequence: TGTGCCAGCAGCCCCGGGGGGGGGCGGGAGTCACCCCTCCACTTT.